This T cell receptor beta chain was retrieved from a study of Graves' ophthalmopathy and Graves' hyperthyroidism. Broader study findings: Blood also held most thyroid clonotypes expanded above 0.001 frequency.

Germline values: CDR1 SQVTM, CDR2 ANQGSEA. The CDR3 covers 10 residues. The V gene lost 8 bases and the J gene lost 5 bases, with 9 bases spanning the gap. A note on this clonotype: What it binds is not known.

Amplified material comprised TCR beta CDR3 regions derived from RNA transcripts. The workflow started with a first-round RT-PCR run with HTBI primers and then moved on to a second-round multiplex PCR. In TCRdb, the multiplex PCR reads were re-called with MiXCR into one record per CDR3 protein. The sample holds 1 million to 1.3 million distinct CDR3 sequences, less than 45% seen once. Patients were left out if they had other autoimmune diseases, uncontrolled infections, pregnancy or lactation. A diagnosis was made from clinical symptoms together with serum thyroxine, TRAb, thyroid ultrasound and orbital computed tomography.

This clonotype was obtained from an adult man with Graves' hyperthyroidism. The sample taken for sequencing was peripheral blood or thyroid tissue (not recorded which). The rearrangement uses TRBV29-1 and TRBJ1-1, with D maybe TRBD1 (6 bases). The CDR3 bases are TGCAGCCAGGGGCGGACTGAAGCTTTCTTT. Translated: CSQGRTEAFF.